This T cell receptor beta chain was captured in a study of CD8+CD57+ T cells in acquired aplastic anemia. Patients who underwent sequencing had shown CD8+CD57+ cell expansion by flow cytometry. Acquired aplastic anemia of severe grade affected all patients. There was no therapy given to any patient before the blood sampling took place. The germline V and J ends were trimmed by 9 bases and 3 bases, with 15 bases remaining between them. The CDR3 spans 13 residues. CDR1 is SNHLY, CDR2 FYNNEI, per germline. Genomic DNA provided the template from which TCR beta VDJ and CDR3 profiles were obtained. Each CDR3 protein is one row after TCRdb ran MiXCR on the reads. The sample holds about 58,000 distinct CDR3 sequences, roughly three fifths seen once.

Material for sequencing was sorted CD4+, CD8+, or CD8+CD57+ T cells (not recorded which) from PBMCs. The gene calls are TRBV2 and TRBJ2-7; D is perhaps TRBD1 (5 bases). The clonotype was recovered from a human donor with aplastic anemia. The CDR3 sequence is CASSIRQGYEQYF. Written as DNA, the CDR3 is TGTGCCAGTAGTATCCGTCAGGGCTACGAGCAGTACTTC.